The entry below describes one TCR beta chain. The antigen is not known. This specimen comes from a study of beta chain features in type 1 diabetes. For the study at large: Examination spanned 100 million to 130 million sorted cells from all samples.

V trimming: 3 bases; J trimming: 1 base; junction bases outside the gene matches: 3. Germline V lookup: CDR1 MNHNS, CDR2 SASEGT. CDR3 length: 15 amino acids. The isolated RNA, all of it, was reverse transcribed, so expressed TCRB transcripts were what got sequenced. Data came from immunoSEQ multiplex PCR; TCRdb stores just in-frame clones and leaves some out. This sample has 640,000 or so clones, with about 14% found just once. Regarding the study as a whole: Among patients with Type 1 diabetes, TCRB CDR3s were moderately but significantly shorter in every one of the four CD4+ subsets.

The TCR originated in a man between 18 and 29 years old with type 1 diabetes. The chain recombines TRBV6-1 with TRBJ2-5, with 9 bases that match TRBD2. The sample was naive CD4+ T cells from blood. CDR3 in DNA: TGTGCCAGCAGTGATGGGACTAGCATCCAAGAGACCCAGTACTTC. This sequence encodes CASSDGTSIQETQYF.